Presented here are 24 T cell receptor beta chains from one specimen sequenced in a study of cytomegalovirus exposure and HLA in healthy donors. Assay used: immunoSEQ multiplex PCR; TCRdb lists only in-frame clones, some missing. Of approximately 120,000 clones in the sample, roughly 89% were seen once. The sample was PBMCs. The receptors shown here come from a woman aged 18 to 35 in good health and CMV-seronegative.

J is TRBJ2-2 and V is TRBV30; D perhaps matches TRBD2 (6 bases). Trimming took off 5 bases at V and 4 bases at J, with 11 bases between the two ends. The CDR3 runs 13 residues. Germline values: CDR1 GTSNPN, CDR2 SVGIG (reference sequence). CDR3: CAWGGTFTGELFF. The CDR3 DNA sequence: TGTGCCTGGGGGGGGACCTTCACCGGGGAGCTGTTTTTT.

This clone turned up a few times. The chain links TRBV6-5 to TRBJ1-1; D remains unclear. This CDR3 is 14 amino acids long. The germline CDR1 and CDR2 sequences are MNHEY and SVGAGI. The ends were cut back, 2 bases at V and 8 bases at J, with 15 bases in the middle. For the CDR3, the DNA is TGTGCCAGCAGTTACGTGGCAATGCGGTCGGAAGCTTTCTTT. Protein sequence: CASSYVAMRSEAFF.

In this sample, this clone turned up once. This chain connects TRBV28 to TRBJ2-7; no reliable D call. The CDR3 runs 12 residues. Germline loops: CDR1 MDHEN, CDR2 SYDVKM. V was shortened by 4 bases and J by 7 bases, with 11 bases between the two germline ends. The CDR3, as DNA: TGTGCCAGCAGTTCGAGACTCAAGGAGCAGTACGTC. Residues: CASSSRLKEQYV.

The genes are TRBV19 and TRBJ1-5; TRBD1 matches at 7 bases. Trimming removed 5 bases from V and 6 bases from J; junction bases left unmatched: 7. CDR3 length: 14 residues. Germline V CDR1 and CDR2: LNHDA, SQIVND (reference sequence). CDR3 nucleotides: TGTGCCAGTAGTGAGACAGGGTATCGTCAGCCCCAGCATTTT. Protein product: CASSETGYRQPQHF.

The chain combines TRBV5-1 with TRBJ1-2, with TRBD1 matching over 11 bases. V dropped 0 bases and J dropped 6; count of bases not matched to a gene: 10. Germline V gene sequence: CDR1 SGHRS, CDR2 YFSETQ. The CDR3 totals 17 residues. CDR3 protein: CASSLAQGQGAWNGYTF. The CDR3 nucleotides read TGCGCCAGCAGCTTGGCCCAAGGACAGGGGGCGTGGAATGGCTACACCTTC.

The genes are TRBV27 and TRBJ1-6; TRBD1 might be the D (5 bases). The CDR3 has 14 residues. Trimming cost V 8 bases and J 10 bases, with 18 bases left between them. The V gene's germline CDR1 is MNHEY and CDR2 SMNVEV (reference sequence). CDR3 DNA: TGTGCCAGCTACCGAGGTGGGGGGGGATCACCCCTCCACTTT. Its protein product is CASYRGGGGSPLHF.

The rearrangement uses TRBV2 and TRBJ1-5; TRBD1 agrees at 8 bases. The germline V gene has CDR1 SNHLY and CDR2 FYNNEI. This CDR3 is built from 16 residues. V lost 4 bases to trimming and J lost 1 base; unmatched junction nucleotides: 6. CDR3 region: CASSALQGASNQPQHF. In nucleotides, the CDR3 is TGTGCCAGCAGTGCCCTCCAGGGGGCCAGCAATCAGCCCCAGCATTTT. Combining the CDR3 with reference TRBV2 and TRBJ1-5 gives the whole variable domain EPEVTQTPSHQVTQMGQEVILRCVPISNHLYFYWYRQILGQKVEFLVSFYNNEISEKSEIFDDQFSVERPDGSNFTLKIRSTKLEDSAMYFCASSALQGASNQPQHFGDGTRLSIL.

The chain combines TRBV28 with TRBJ2-7; 7 nucleotides agree with TRBD1. This CDR3 has 14 amino acids. Germline V lookup: CDR1 MDHEN, CDR2 SYDVKM. V shed 5 bases, J shed 2 bases, and the junction held 6 bases outside the gene matches. CDR3 residues: CASSIWTGPYEQYF. DNA of the CDR3: TGTGCCAGCAGTATTTGGACAGGACCCTACGAGCAGTACTTC.

This rearrangement joins TRBV29-1 to TRBJ1-1, with a possible D match to TRBD1 (6 bases). This CDR3 region has 13 residues. Germline lookup yields CDR1 SQVTM and CDR2 ANQGSEA. Trimming shortened V by 5 bases and J by 0 bases, and 10 bases separated the two germline ends. The CDR3 reads CSVTRQVNTEAFF. The CDR3 DNA sequence: TGCAGCGTTACCAGACAGGTGAACACTGAAGCTTTCTTT.

The J gene is TRBJ1-2, the V gene TRBV15; D gene unclear. There are 15 residues in the CDR3. V was pared by 0 bases and J by 1 base, with 9 bases between. Germline CDR1 reads LNHNV; CDR2 reads YYDKDF (reference sequence). The CDR3 bases are TGTGCCACCAGCAGAGAAGTACCAGTTAACTATGGCTACACCTTC. It codes for CATSREVPVNYGYTF.

The rearrangement joins TRBV27 to TRBJ2-2; 10 bases align to TRBD1. Germline assignment: CDR1 MNHEY and CDR2 SMNVEV (reference sequence). V was clipped by 6 bases and J by 7 bases; unmatched bases: 17. The CDR3 runs 18 residues. The CDR3 DNA reads TGTGCCAGCAGACGAGGGACAGGGGAGAGCGGGAAAAGCGGGGAGCTGTTTTTT. It codes for CASRRGTGESGKSGELFF.

The chain combines TRBV5-1 with TRBJ1-6; possibly TRBD1 for D (5 bases). This CDR3 is built from 14 residues. Trimming pared 4 bases from V and 6 bases from J, leaving 11 bases between. Germline loops: CDR1 SGHRS, CDR2 YFSETQ. CDR3 loop: CASSATEPNSPLHF. CDR3 DNA sequence: TGCGCCAGCAGCGCGACAGAGCCTAATTCACCCCTCCACTTT.

V is TRBV27 and J is TRBJ2-4; 8 positions agree with TRBD1. Germline loops: CDR1 MNHEY, CDR2 SMNVEV (reference sequence). CDR3 length: 13 residues. The V segment lost 6 bases and the J segment 10 bases; nucleotides outside the gene matches: 8. The CDR3 sequence: CASSSGQGMIQYF. The CDR3 nucleotides are TGTGCCAGCAGCTCAGGACAGGGTATGATTCAGTACTTC.

This clone was counted a few times. The chain joins TRBV15 to TRBJ2-1, with TRBD2 identical over 13 bases. CDR1 LNHNV and CDR2 YYDKDF come from the germline V gene (reference sequence). This CDR3 region has 17 residues. Trimming at V came to 0 bases and at J to 10 bases, leaving 9 bases not matched to a gene. The CDR3 bases are TGTGCCACCAGCAGAGATGAAGGTGGACTAGCGGGAGACGAGCAGTTCTTC. It is translated as CATSRDEGGLAGDEQFF.

CDR3 in DNA: TGTGCCAGCACCCAGGGGGGAACTGAAGCTTTCTTT. It is translated as CASTQGGTEAFF. V is TRBV28 and J is TRBJ1-1; 7 bases fit TRBD1. The CDR3 totals 12 residues. Trimming at V came to 7 bases and at J to 5 bases, leaving 4 bases not matched to a gene. Germline V gives CDR1 MDHEN, CDR2 SYDVKM.

This clone was counted once. The gene calls are TRBV14 and TRBJ1-1; no definite D call. V shed 1 base and J shed 1 base, with 7 bases lying between them. The CDR3 runs to 14 residues. From germline, CDR1 is SGHDN and CDR2 FVKESK. The CDR3 is CASSQATENTEAFF. DNA of the CDR3: TGTGCCAGCAGCCAAGCAACAGAGAACACTGAAGCTTTCTTT.

The rearrangement uses TRBV18 and TRBJ1-5, with TRBD1 identical over 8 bases. Trimming removed 3 bases from V and 5 bases from J; junction bases left unmatched: 3. This CDR3 has 14 amino acids. CDR1 KGHSH and CDR2 LQKENI come from the germline V gene. The CDR3, as DNA: TGTGCCAGCTCACCTTCGACAGGGGATCAGCCCCAGCATTTT. It specifies CASSPSTGDQPQHF.

J is TRBJ1-5 and V is TRBV7-8; 7 bases are shared with TRBD1. This CDR3 spans 17 amino acids. V dropped 5 bases and J dropped 3; count of bases not matched to a gene: 13. Germline CDR1 SGHVS, CDR2 FQNEAQ. The DNA of the CDR3 is TGTGCCAGCAGCGTGAGGCGGGACAGTCCCTCCAATCAGCCCCAGCATTTT. Encoded protein: CASSVRRDSPSNQPQHF. Full variable domain (outside the CDR3, taken from reference TRBV7-8 and TRBJ1-5): GAGVSQSPRYKVAKRGQDVALRCDPISGHVSLFWYQQALGQGPEFLTYFQNEAQLDKSGLPSDRFFAERPEGSVSTLKIQRTQQEDSAVYLCASSVRRDSPSNQPQHFGDGTRLSIL.

This chain joins TRBV5-4 and TRBJ2-3; 15 bases match TRBD2. CDR3 length: 17 residues. Germline V gene lookup returns CDR1 SGHNT and CDR2 YYREEE (reference sequence). Trimming took 2 bases from V and 2 from J; bases not matched to a gene: 3. The CDR3 bases are TGTGCCAGCAGCTTACGGACTAGCGGGGGGGACACAGATACGCAGTATTTT. Protein sequence: CASSLRTSGGDTDTQYF. The full variable domain, in which reference TRBV5-4 and TRBJ2-3 provide the parts outside the CDR3, is ETGVTQSPTHLIKTRGQQVTLRCSSQSGHNTVSWYQQALGQGPQFIFQYYREEENGRGNFPPRFSGLQFPNYSSELNVNALELDDSALYLCASSLRTSGGDTDTQYFGPGTRLTVL.

The rearrangement links TRBV27 to TRBJ1-3; TRBD1 agrees at 8 bases. Germline CDR1 is MNHEY and CDR2 is SMNVEV (reference sequence). The CDR3 consists of 14 residues. Germline trimming cut 3 bases from V and 4 bases from J; bases unmatched to any gene: 2. The DNA for the CDR3 is TGTGCCAGCAGTTTTTCAGGGGGCGGAAACACCATATATTTT. Protein: CASSFSGGGNTIYF.

The rearrangement links TRBV28 to TRBJ1-1; D perhaps matches TRBD1 (5 bases). Germline V CDR1 and CDR2: MDHEN, SYDVKM. The CDR3 contains 15 residues. V was pared by 2 bases and J by 8 bases, with 18 bases between. The CDR3 DNA follows: TGTGCCAGCAGTTTAATTTCGGTGGACATGCGAGAAGCTTTCTTT. Protein: CASSLISVDMREAFF.

The rearrangement joins TRBV5-1 to TRBJ2-5; D possibly corresponds to TRBD1 (6 bases). The ends were cut back, 2 bases at V and 5 bases at J, with 16 bases in the middle. This CDR3 comprises 15 residues. Germline V CDR1 and CDR2: SGHRS, YFSETQ. CDR3 DNA: TGCGCCAGCAGCTTCGCCACAGGGAATGGGGAGACCCAGTACTTC. Translating it yields CASSFATGNGETQYF.

This chain connects TRBV29-1 to TRBJ1-5; 7 bases line up with TRBD1. This CDR3 has 11 residues. V was pared by 6 bases and J by 5 bases, with 1 base of the junction left unmatched. The V gene's germline CDR1 is SQVTM and CDR2 ANQGSEA. CDR3 sequence reads: CSVGQDQPQHF. The CDR3 nucleotides read TGCAGCGTCGGACAGGATCAGCCCCAGCATTTT.

This chain joins TRBV10-1 and TRBJ1-5, with 7 bases matching TRBD1. V was clipped by 10 bases and J by 7 bases; unmatched bases: 7. Germline V gene lookup returns CDR1 WNHNN and CDR2 SYGVQD (reference sequence). The CDR3 covers 12 residues. The CDR3 DNA follows: TGCGCCACCTCACAGGGGAAGCAGCCCCAGCATTTT. Protein sequence: CATSQGKQPQHF.